This TCR beta chain was sequenced for a study of cytomegalovirus exposure and HLA in healthy donors. The PCR had 60 Vbeta and 13 Jbeta primers. The repertoire was sequenced with immunoSEQ multiplex PCR; TCRdb's copy has only in-frame clones and lacks some. The table has about 120,000 clones, over 65% seen once. The study, taken as a whole, reports: Presence/absence analysis assumed near-uniform sequencing depth across donors. Cytomegalovirus status, reportedly, was diagnosed with high specificity and sensitivity by the classifier.

Concerning this clone: What it binds is not known.

This CDR3 region has 14 residues. Germline CDR1 reads MNHEY; CDR2 reads SVGAGI. Deletions cut 4 bases from V and 8 bases from J, with 16 bases between. V and J are TRBV6-5 and TRBJ2-3; no reliable D call. This TCR was recovered from a woman under 40 in good health and CMV-seropositive. The sequenced sample consisted of PBMCs. For the CDR3, the DNA is TGTGCCAGCAGTTCATACGTTTCCGGTAGTACGCAGTATTTT. Translating it yields CASSSYVSGSTQYF.